A selection of T cell receptor beta chains follows, all from one sample in a study of blood T cell repertoires in COVID-19. Sequencing used immunoSEQ multiplex PCR; TCRdb keeps in-frame clones, though not all of them. The table has around 400,000 clones, more than 70% seen once. Sequenced: PBMCs or T cells enriched from blood (not recorded which). These receptors all stem from a woman aged 18 to 35 who had been exposed to COVID-19. The CDR3 runs from the conserved cysteine through the conserved F or W. The D gene is left open where the match is weak. Only some rows state a clone size, as once, few, many or a class for expanded clones.

d_call: .
clone_size: once
v_call: TRBV19
cdr3_length: 15
j_call: TRBJ2-7
cdr3_aa: CASSKAGATSYEQYF
cdr3_nt: TGTGCCAGTAGTAAGGCAGGGGCCACCTCCTACGAGCAGTACTTC

d_call: .
clone_size: .
v_call: TRBV11-3
cdr3_length: 15
j_call: TRBJ2-3
cdr3_aa: CASSVGRLGTDTQYF
cdr3_nt: TGTGCCAGCAGCGTAGGGCGACTCGGAACAGATACGCAGTATTTT

d_call: .
clone_size: .
v_call: TRBV12-3/TRBV12-4
cdr3_length: 13
j_call: TRBJ2-7
cdr3_aa: CASSLSSSYEQYF
cdr3_nt: TGTGCCAGCAGTTTGAGTTCCTCTTACGAGCAGTACTTC

d_call: .
clone_size: .
v_call: TRBV12-3/TRBV12-4
cdr3_length: 12
j_call: TRBJ1-2
cdr3_aa: CASTLGSDGYTF
cdr3_nt: TGTGCCAGCACCCTGGGGAGTGATGGCTACACCTTC

d_call: TRBD1
clone_size: .
v_call: TRBV9
cdr3_length: 15
j_call: TRBJ1-2
cdr3_aa: CASSVEGQGTYGYTF
cdr3_nt: TGTGCCAGCAGCGTAGAAGGACAGGGGACTTATGGCTACACCTTC

d_call: TRBD2
clone_size: .
v_call: TRBV28
cdr3_length: 15
j_call: TRBJ2-5
cdr3_aa: CASSLTLAGEETQYF
cdr3_nt: TGTGCCAGCAGTTTAACGCTAGCGGGAGAAGAGACCCAGTACTTC

d_call: .
clone_size: .
v_call: TRBV29-1
cdr3_length: 13
j_call: TRBJ1-1
cdr3_aa: CSVEGGENTEAFF
cdr3_nt: TGCAGCGTTGAGGGGGGAGAGAACACTGAAGCTTTCTTT

d_call: .
clone_size: .
v_call: TRBV6-4
cdr3_length: 12
j_call: TRBJ1-2
cdr3_aa: CASSDPRGGYTF
cdr3_nt: TGTGCCAGCAGCGACCCGAGAGGTGGCTACACCTTC

d_call: .
clone_size: .
v_call: TRBV28
cdr3_length: 13
j_call: TRBJ1-2
cdr3_aa: CATRPLTVYGYTF
cdr3_nt: TGTGCCACCCGGCCCCTGACAGTCTATGGCTACACCTTC

d_call: .
clone_size: .
v_call: TRBV2
cdr3_length: 13
j_call: TRBJ1-2
cdr3_aa: CASFFEGDYGYTF
cdr3_nt: TGTGCCAGCTTCTTCGAAGGGGACTATGGCTACACCTTC

d_call: .
clone_size: .
v_call: TRBV12-3/TRBV12-4
cdr3_length: 13
j_call: TRBJ1-4
cdr3_aa: CASSLTTMEKLFF
cdr3_nt: TGTGCCAGCAGTTTAACAACAATGGAAAAACTGTTTTTT

d_call: TRBD1
clone_size: few
v_call: TRBV9
cdr3_length: 16
j_call: TRBJ1-5
cdr3_aa: CASSAGQGSINQPQHF
cdr3_nt: TGTGCCAGCAGCGCCGGACAGGGATCGATCAATCAGCCCCAGCATTTT

d_call: .
clone_size: .
v_call: TRBV6-5
cdr3_length: 12
j_call: TRBJ2-2
cdr3_aa: CASSLLSGELFF
cdr3_nt: TGTGCCAGCAGTCTTTTGAGCGGGGAGCTGTTTTTT

d_call: TRBD1
clone_size: once
v_call: TRBV5-8
cdr3_length: 13
j_call: TRBJ1-2
cdr3_aa: CASSPGQVYGYTF
cdr3_nt: TGTGCCAGCAGCCCGGGACAGGTCTATGGCTACACCTTC

d_call: .
clone_size: .
v_call: TRBV6-2/TRBV6-3
cdr3_length: 14
j_call: TRBJ1-2
cdr3_aa: CASSYSFQGYGYTF
cdr3_nt: TGTGCCAGCAGTTACTCGTTCCAGGGCTATGGCTACACCTTC

d_call: TRBD2
clone_size: .
v_call: TRBV28
cdr3_length: 15
j_call: TRBJ2-3
cdr3_aa: CASLTSGRGTDTQYF
cdr3_nt: TGTGCCAGCCTGACTAGCGGGAGGGGAACAGATACGCAGTATTTT

d_call: TRBD2
clone_size: .
v_call: TRBV23-1
cdr3_length: 14
j_call: TRBJ2-1
cdr3_aa: CASSQLAGKNEQFF
cdr3_nt: TGCGCCAGCAGTCAACTAGCGGGAAAGAATGAGCAGTTCTTC

d_call: .
clone_size: .
v_call: TRBV19
cdr3_length: 14
j_call: TRBJ1-1
cdr3_aa: CASSNLLGRTEAFF
cdr3_nt: TGTGCCAGTAGTAATCTATTGGGGAGAACTGAAGCTTTCTTT

d_call: TRBD1
clone_size: once
v_call: TRBV6-6
cdr3_length: 15
j_call: TRBJ1-4
cdr3_aa: CASSDPGQGNEKLFF
cdr3_nt: TGTGCCAGCAGTGACCCGGGACAGGGTAATGAAAAACTGTTTTTT

d_call: .
clone_size: .
v_call: TRBV29-1
cdr3_length: 14
j_call: TRBJ2-7
cdr3_aa: CSAKGLSGLSEQYF
cdr3_nt: TGCAGCGCCAAGGGACTCAGTGGACTATCAGAGCAGTACTTC